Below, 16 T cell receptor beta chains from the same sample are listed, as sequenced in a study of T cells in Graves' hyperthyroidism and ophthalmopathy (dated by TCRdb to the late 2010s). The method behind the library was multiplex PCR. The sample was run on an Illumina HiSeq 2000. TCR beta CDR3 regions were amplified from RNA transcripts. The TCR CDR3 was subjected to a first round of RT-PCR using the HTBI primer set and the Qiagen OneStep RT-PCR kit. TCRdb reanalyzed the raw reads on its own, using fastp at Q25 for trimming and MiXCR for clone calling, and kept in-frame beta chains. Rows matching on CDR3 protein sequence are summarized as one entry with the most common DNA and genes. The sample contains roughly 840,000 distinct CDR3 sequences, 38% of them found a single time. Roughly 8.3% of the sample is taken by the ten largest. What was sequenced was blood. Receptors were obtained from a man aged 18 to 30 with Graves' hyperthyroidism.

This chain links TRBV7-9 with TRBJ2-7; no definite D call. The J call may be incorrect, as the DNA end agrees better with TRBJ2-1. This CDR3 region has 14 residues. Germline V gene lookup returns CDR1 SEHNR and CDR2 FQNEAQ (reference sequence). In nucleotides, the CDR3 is TGTGCCAGCAGCTTACTAGGCCTCGCGGATGAGCAGTTCTTC. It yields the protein CASSLLGLADEQFF.

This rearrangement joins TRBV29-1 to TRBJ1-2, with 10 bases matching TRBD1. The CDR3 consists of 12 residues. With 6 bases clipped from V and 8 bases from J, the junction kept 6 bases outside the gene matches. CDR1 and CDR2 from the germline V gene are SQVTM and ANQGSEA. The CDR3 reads CSVGQGIGGYTF. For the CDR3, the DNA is TGCAGCGTGGGACAGGGGATTGGCGGCTACACCTTC.

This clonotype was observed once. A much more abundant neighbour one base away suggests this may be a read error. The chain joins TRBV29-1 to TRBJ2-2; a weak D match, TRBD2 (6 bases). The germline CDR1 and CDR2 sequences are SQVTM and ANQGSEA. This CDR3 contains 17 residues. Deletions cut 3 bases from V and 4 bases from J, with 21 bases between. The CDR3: CSVEMAGLAGGTGELFF. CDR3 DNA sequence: TGCAGCGTTGAGATGGCGGGACTCGCCGGGGGCACCGGGGAGCTGTTTTTT.

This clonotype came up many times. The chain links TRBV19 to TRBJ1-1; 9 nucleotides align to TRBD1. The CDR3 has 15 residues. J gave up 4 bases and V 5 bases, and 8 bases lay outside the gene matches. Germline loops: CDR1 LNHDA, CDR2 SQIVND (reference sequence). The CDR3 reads CASSGAQGAATEAFF. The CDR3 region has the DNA TGTGCCAGTAGTGGGGCACAGGGGGCGGCCACTGAAGCTTTCTTT.

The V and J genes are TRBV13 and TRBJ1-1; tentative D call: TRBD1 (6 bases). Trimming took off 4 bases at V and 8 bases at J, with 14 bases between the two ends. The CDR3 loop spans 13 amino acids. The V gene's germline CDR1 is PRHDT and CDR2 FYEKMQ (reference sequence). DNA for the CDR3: TGTGCCAGCAGCTCCCGTGGGGGGCTAGAAGCTTTCTTT. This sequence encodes CASSSRGGLEAFF. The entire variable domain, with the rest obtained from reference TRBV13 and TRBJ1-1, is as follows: AAGVIQSPRHLIKEKRETATLKCYPIPRHDTVYWYQQGPGQDPQFLISFYEKMQSDKGSIPDRFSAQQFSDYHSELNMSSLELGDSALYFCASSSRGGLEAFFGQGTRLTVV.

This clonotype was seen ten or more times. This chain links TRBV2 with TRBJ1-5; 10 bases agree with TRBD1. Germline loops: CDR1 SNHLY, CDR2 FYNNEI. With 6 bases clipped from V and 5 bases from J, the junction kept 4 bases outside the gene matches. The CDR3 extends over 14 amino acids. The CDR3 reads CASRMDRGDQPQHF. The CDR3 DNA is TGTGCCAGCAGAATGGACAGGGGGGATCAGCCCCAGCATTTT.

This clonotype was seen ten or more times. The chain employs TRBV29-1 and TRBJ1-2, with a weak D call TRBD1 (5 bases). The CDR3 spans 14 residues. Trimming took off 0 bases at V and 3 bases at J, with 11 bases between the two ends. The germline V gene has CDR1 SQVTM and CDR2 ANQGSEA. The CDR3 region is CSVEDLGGDYGYTF. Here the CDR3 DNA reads TGCAGCGTTGAAGATCTCGGGGGGGACTATGGCTACACCTTC.

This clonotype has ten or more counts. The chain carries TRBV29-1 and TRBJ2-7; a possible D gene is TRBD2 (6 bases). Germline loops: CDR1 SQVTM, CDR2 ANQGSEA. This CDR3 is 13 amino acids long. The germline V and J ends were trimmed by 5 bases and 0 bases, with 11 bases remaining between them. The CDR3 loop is CSVRAGTSYEQYF. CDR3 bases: TGCAGCGTTCGCGCGGGAACCTCCTACGAGCAGTACTTC.

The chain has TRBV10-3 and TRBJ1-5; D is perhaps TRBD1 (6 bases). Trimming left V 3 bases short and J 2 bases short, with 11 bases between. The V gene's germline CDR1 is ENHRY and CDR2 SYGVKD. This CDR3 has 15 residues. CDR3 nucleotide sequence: TGTGCCATCAGTGACGTGGGGGCTCGCAATCAGCCCCAGCATTTT. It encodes CAISDVGARNQPQHF.

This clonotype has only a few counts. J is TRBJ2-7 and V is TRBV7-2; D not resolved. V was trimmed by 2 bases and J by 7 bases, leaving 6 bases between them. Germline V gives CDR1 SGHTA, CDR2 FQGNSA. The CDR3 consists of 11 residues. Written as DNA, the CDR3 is TGTGCCAGCAGCTTATGGTGGGAGCAGTACTTC. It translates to CASSLWWEQYF.

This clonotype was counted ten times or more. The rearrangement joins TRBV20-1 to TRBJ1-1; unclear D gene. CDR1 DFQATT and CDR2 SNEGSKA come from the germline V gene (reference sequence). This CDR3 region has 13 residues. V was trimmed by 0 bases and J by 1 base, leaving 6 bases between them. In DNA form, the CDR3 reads TGCAGTGCTAGAGAGGGCAGGAACACTGAAGCTTTCTTT. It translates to CSAREGRNTEAFF.

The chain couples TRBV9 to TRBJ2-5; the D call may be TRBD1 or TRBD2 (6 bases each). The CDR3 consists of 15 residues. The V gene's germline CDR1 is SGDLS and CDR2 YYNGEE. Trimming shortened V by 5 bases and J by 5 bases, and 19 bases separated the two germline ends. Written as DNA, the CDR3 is TGTGCCAGCAGTGCCGTCGGGGGCCCCCGGGAGACCCAGTACTTC. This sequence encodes CASSAVGGPRETQYF. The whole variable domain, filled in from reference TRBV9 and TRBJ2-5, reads DSGVTQTPKHLITATGQRVTLRCSPRSGDLSVYWYQQSLDQGLQFLIQYYNGEERAKGNILERFSAQQFPDLHSELNLSSLELGDSALYFCASSAVGGPRETQYFGPGTRLLVL.

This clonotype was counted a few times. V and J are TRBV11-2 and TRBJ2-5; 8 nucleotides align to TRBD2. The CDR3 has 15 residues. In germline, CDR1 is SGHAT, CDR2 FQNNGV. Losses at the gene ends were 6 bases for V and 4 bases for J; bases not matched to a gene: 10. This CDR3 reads CASSPSGGSGETQYF. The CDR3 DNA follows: TGTGCCAGCAGTCCAAGCGGGGGATCAGGAGAGACCCAGTACTTC.

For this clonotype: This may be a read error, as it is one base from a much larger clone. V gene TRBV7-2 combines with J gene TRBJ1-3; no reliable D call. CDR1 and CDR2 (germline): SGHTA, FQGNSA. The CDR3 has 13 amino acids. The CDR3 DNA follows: TGTGCCAGCCGAGGAGGCTCTGGAGACACCATATATTTT. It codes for CASRGGSGDTIYF.

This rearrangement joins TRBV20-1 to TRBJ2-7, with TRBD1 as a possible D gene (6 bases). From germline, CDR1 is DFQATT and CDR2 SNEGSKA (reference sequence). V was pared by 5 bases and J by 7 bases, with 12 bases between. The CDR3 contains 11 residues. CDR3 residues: CSAPLQGEQYF. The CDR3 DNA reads TGCAGTGCTCCCCTTCAGGGGGAGCAGTACTTC.

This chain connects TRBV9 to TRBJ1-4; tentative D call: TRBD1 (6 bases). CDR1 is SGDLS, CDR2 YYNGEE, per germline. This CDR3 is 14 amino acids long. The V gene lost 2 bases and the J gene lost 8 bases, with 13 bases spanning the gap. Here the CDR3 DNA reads TGTGCCAGCAGCGTGACAGGCCTAGGGGAAAAACTGTTTTTT. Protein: CASSVTGLGEKLFF.